The 3 T cell receptor beta chains listed next were all sequenced from one sample in a study of neurological immune-mediated disorders (dated by TCRdb to about 2019). This specimen's time point label, interpreted: longitudinal time-point 3. The method behind the library was 5' RACE. The sequencer listed for this sample is Illumina HiSeq 2500. TCRdb ran its own pipeline on the public reads, namely fastp trimming at Q25 and MiXCR clone calling, and kept in-frame beta chains. Duplicate CDR3 protein sequences are folded into a single record with the most common DNA and genes. Present in this sample are 93,000 or so distinct CDR3 sequences, under 14% of which were seen just once. The ten largest clones capture around 3.1% of the sample. The material sequenced was PBMCs. These receptors came from a female donor with HTLV-1-associated myelopathy (HAM/TSP).

In this sample, this clonotype turned up many times. J is TRBJ1-1 and V is TRBV5-1, with unresolved D. The CDR3 is made up of 16 amino acids. Germline values: CDR1 SGHRS, CDR2 YFSETQ. Trimming took off 6 bases at V and 1 base at J, with 19 bases between the two ends. DNA of the CDR3: TGCGCCAGCACTTCTAAATCGTTGCGAGAGAACACTGAAGCTTTCTTT. Translation gives CASTSKSLRENTEAFF.

Ten or more counts support this clonotype. This sequence joins TRBV5-6 and TRBJ2-7; D perhaps matches TRBD1 (6 bases). Germline values: CDR1 SGHDT, CDR2 YYEEEE. V was trimmed by 2 bases and J by 10 bases, leaving 31 bases between them. This CDR3 is 18 amino acids long. As DNA, the CDR3 is TGTGCCAGCAGCTTACAGGGAAAGGGAAGGTTGGGGGACGTTTTCCAGTACTTC. Protein: CASSLQGKGRLGDVFQYF.

This chain connects TRBV6-1 to TRBJ2-3, with D hard to call. This CDR3 comprises 15 residues. Germline V gene lookup returns CDR1 MNHNS and CDR2 SASEGT. The V end was cut by 6 bases, the J end by 3 bases, with 16 bases between. The CDR3: CASRRGRLVTDTQYF. The CDR3 nucleotides read TGTGCCAGCAGAAGAGGACGGCTCGTGACAGATACGCAGTATTTT.